This TCR beta chain was recorded in a study of blood T cell repertoires in COVID-19. Whole-study context: Italy, Spain and the United States were the sources of the convalescent and acute COVID-19 samples. The analysed material was cDNA or gDNA that came from T cells, B-cell-depleted T cells, or PBMCs.

Participants, about 18 to 95 years old, spanned around 26 US areas. The V gene's germline CDR1 is SQVTM and CDR2 ANQGSEA. The CDR3 runs to 14 residues. Trimming took 6 bases from V and 0 from J, leaving 12 bases between them. Assay used: immunoSEQ multiplex PCR; TCRdb lists only in-frame clones, some missing. The sample gives around 300,000 clones, around nine tenths of which show up once; about a tenth is in the top ten. The sequenced sample was PBMCs or T cells enriched from blood (not recorded which). The chain has TRBV29-1 and TRBJ1-5; D might be TRBD1 (6 bases). This TCR was recovered from a woman aged 25 to 39 who had recovered from COVID-19. For the CDR3, the DNA is TGCAGCGTCTCCGGACAGTATAGCAATCAGCCCCAGCATTTT. This gives the protein CSVSGQYSNQPQHF.